The T cell receptor beta chain described here comes from a study of T-cell memory formation after mild COVID-19. Study-level findings and limits: Mostly located in CM and EM were contracting CD4+ clones, with contracting CD8+ clones located in EMRA. Day 15 to 85 contracting clones showed balanced CD4/CD8; later expanders leaned CD4+.

TCRdb called the 5' RACE reads again in MiXCR, with one record for every CDR3 protein. Of 350,000 to 500,000 distinct CDR3 sequences listed, about a sixth are singletons. There are a few counts of this clonotype. Its antigen remains unknown. Trimming took off 7 bases at V and 3 bases at J, with 12 bases between the two ends. CDR1 is SGHTA and CDR2 is FQGNSA in the germline V gene. This CDR3 has 14 amino acids. The sequenced sample was PBMCs or a T cell subset sorted from them (not recorded which). The chain is built from TRBV7-2 and TRBJ1-4; D may be TRBD1 (5 bases). The receptor was derived from a man aged 18 to 29 who had mild COVID-19 (a few samples of this study predate the infection). Cell type and time point are not known. This CDR3 reads CASTRGVSNEKLFF. The CDR3 DNA reads as TGTGCCAGCACCAGAGGGGTATCTAATGAAAAACTGTTTTTT.